The clone carrying this T cell receptor beta chain is large in the sample. Its antigen is still unknown. The sorted Tregs were CD4+CD25+CD127-/low cells. Study conclusions and caveats: Tumor Treg TCRs overlapped most with tumor naive CD4+ cells. The larger-cohort validation was restricted to a single TCR beta V-J rearrangement rather than whole repertoires. Tumor memory CD4+ T cell TCR gene usage clustered with blood and lymph node memory CD4+ cells and lymph node naive CD4+ cells.

TCRdb re-called the 5' RACE reads with MiXCR, one entry per CDR3 protein. Of around 10,000 distinct CDR3 sequences listed, 27% are singletons. V dropped 0 bases and J dropped 2 bases, with 13 bases sitting between them. The length of the CDR3 is 17 residues. CDR1 and CDR2 from the germline V gene are MNHEY and SVGAGI. The chain is built from TRBV6-5 and TRBJ2-2; unclear D gene. This clonotype originated in a female donor with breast cancer. Sequenced sample: Tregs sorted from a lymph node. As DNA, the CDR3 is TGTGCCAGCAGTTACTCTTTTTCGATATCAAACACCGGGGAGCTGTTTTTT. Its translation: CASSYSFSISNTGELFF.